This entry lists 17 T cell receptor beta chains sequenced from one sample in a study of memory CD4+ T cells and cytomegalovirus serostatus. Single viable CD3+CD4+CD8-CD45RO+ cells were sorted as the memory CD4+ T cells. Measured with immunoSEQ multiplex PCR; TCRdb has only the in-frame clones, and not every one. The table lists some 87,000 clones, 80% of them singletons, with 3.6% in the top ten. Sequencing was done on a sample of memory CD4+ T cells from blood. The receptors originated from an adult in good health and CMV-seropositive.

The chain has TRBV28 and TRBJ1-2; D is undetermined. Trimming took 1 base from V and 7 from J, leaving 16 bases between them. In germline, CDR1 is MDHEN, CDR2 SYDVKM. The CDR3 is made up of 15 amino acids. CDR3 bases: TGTGCCAGCAGTTTATCCGACATCAAGGCCCGTGGCTACACCTTC. Translation gives CASSLSDIKARGYTF.

This clone was seen a single time. The chain couples TRBV28 to TRBJ2-7, with unresolved D. From germline, CDR1 is MDHEN and CDR2 SYDVKM. V was pared by 6 bases and J by 3 bases, with 15 bases between. This CDR3 is built from 14 residues. Written as DNA, the CDR3 is TGTGCCAGCAGAGCCGGGCCCCCCTACTACGAGCAGTACTTC. Its protein is CASRAGPPYYEQYF.

V and J are TRBV4-1 and TRBJ2-2, with TRBD2 matching over 7 bases. Trimming at V came to 4 bases and at J to 3 bases, leaving 5 bases not matched to a gene. The CDR3 runs to 15 residues. Germline CDR1 reads MGHRA; CDR2 reads YSYEKL. The CDR3 DNA sequence: TGCGCCAGCAGCCCAGGGACTACAGACACCGGGGAGCTGTTTTTT. The encoded protein is CASSPGTTDTGELFF.

The chain carries TRBV6-6 and TRBJ2-7, with 8 bases fitting TRBD2. Per germline, CDR1 MNHNY and CDR2 SVGAGI (reference sequence). V was clipped by 2 bases and J by 6 bases; unmatched bases: 12. The CDR3 has 16 amino acids. The CDR3 DNA follows: TGTGCCAGCAGTTACCCTGTGCGGGGGGCGCAGAGCGAGCAGTACTTC. It is translated as CASSYPVRGAQSEQYF.

This clone has a single count. The rearrangement links TRBV6-1 to TRBJ2-7; D might be TRBD1 (6 bases). The germline V gene has CDR1 MNHNS and CDR2 SASEGT. The V gene lost 6 bases and the J gene lost 4 bases, with 13 bases spanning the gap. The CDR3 consists of 13 residues. The CDR3 DNA follows: TGTGCCAGCAGCCCGAGGGGGACGTACGAGCAGTACTTC. Its protein product is CASSPRGTYEQYF.

CDR3 region: CASSSDIYEQYF. The DNA of the CDR3 is TGTGCCAGCAGTTCCGACATATACGAGCAGTACTTC. The V and J genes are TRBV28 and TRBJ2-7; D call uncertain. The CDR3 runs to 12 residues. CDR1 is MDHEN and CDR2 is SYDVKM in the germline V gene. V lost 4 bases and J lost 4, with 8 bases in between. The full variable domain, with the rest looked up from reference TRBV28 and TRBJ2-7, is DVKVTQSSRYLVKRTGEKVFLECVQDMDHENMFWYRQDPGLGLRLIYFSYDVKMKEKGDIPEGYSVSREKKERFSLILESASTNQTSMYLCASSSDIYEQYFGPGTRLTVT.

This chain links TRBV6-5 with TRBJ1-1; weak D call: TRBD1 (6 bases). From germline, CDR1 is MNHEY and CDR2 SVGAGI. Trimming took 2 bases from V and 0 from J, leaving 13 bases between them. The length of the CDR3 is 16 residues. The CDR3 spells CASSYAGVNLNTEAFF. In DNA, the CDR3 is TGTGCCAGCAGTTACGCAGGGGTCAATTTGAACACTGAAGCTTTCTTT.

This clone was found a few times. The chain uses TRBV10-2 and TRBJ1-2, with unresolved D. CDR1 and CDR2 from the germline V gene are WSHSY and SAAADI. The CDR3 runs to 14 residues. Trimming cost V 6 bases and J 2 bases, with 13 bases left between them. CDR3 loop: CASSLRTDNYGYTF. CDR3 in DNA: TGCGCCAGCAGCCTAAGGACGGACAACTATGGCTACACCTTC.

The chain uses TRBV27 and TRBJ1-2; D may be TRBD1 (6 bases). Germline lookup yields CDR1 MNHEY and CDR2 SMNVEV (reference sequence). CDR3 size: 13 residues. Trimming took off 7 bases at V and 8 bases at J, with 17 bases between the two ends. This CDR3 is CASTSQGFDGYTF. For the CDR3, the DNA is TGTGCCAGCACCTCACAGGGATTTGACGGCTACACCTTC.

The chain employs TRBV7-9 and TRBJ2-1, with 13 bases lining up with TRBD2. Germline loops: CDR1 SEHNR, CDR2 FQNEAQ (reference sequence). The V and J ends lost 5 bases and 7 bases, in that order; junction bases with no gene match: 11. The CDR3 runs 17 residues. The CDR3 loop is CASSPRYGTSGVNEQFF. CDR3 DNA: TGTGCCAGCAGCCCCCGCTACGGGACTAGCGGGGTAAATGAGCAGTTCTTC.

The chain carries TRBV28 and TRBJ2-5; TRBD2 is a possible D gene (6 bases). The germline V and J ends were trimmed by 6 bases and 5 bases, with 16 bases remaining between them. The CDR3 covers 14 residues. The germline V gene encodes CDR1 MDHEN and CDR2 SYDVKM. Here the CDR3 DNA reads TGTGCCAGCAGGAGCGGGTCGGGGGTGGAGACCCAGTACTTC. It codes for CASRSGSGVETQYF.

This chain uses TRBV5-3 with TRBJ2-5; tentative D call: TRBD1 (6 bases). TRBV5-3 is an open reading frame whose function is uncertain. V dropped 4 bases and J dropped 2 bases, with 18 bases sitting between them. This CDR3 is 16 amino acids long. The CDR3 bases are TGTGCCAGAAGCCCACCCCGCGGACAGAAACAAGAGACCCAGTACTTC. Its protein is CARSPPRGQKQETQYF.

This rearrangement joins TRBV28 to TRBJ2-4, with 9 nucleotides matching TRBD1. CDR1 and CDR2 (germline): MDHEN, SYDVKM. V dropped 4 bases and J dropped 0; count of bases not matched to a gene: 19. This CDR3 is built from 21 residues. Here the CDR3 DNA reads TGTGCCAGCAGTTCTCCCCGGGACAGGGTTTTGGGGCGTCTAGCCAAAAACATTCAGTACTTC. Its protein is CASSSPRDRVLGRLAKNIQYF.

The chain recombines TRBV23-1 with TRBJ2-5; D gene uncertain. TRBV23-1 is classed as an ORF, of uncertain function. Trimming left V 3 bases short and J 1 base short, with 9 bases between. The CDR3 is made up of 14 amino acids. CDR3 residues: CASSQSLAQETQYF. The CDR3 nucleotides are TGCGCCAGCAGTCAGTCTCTCGCCCAAGAGACCCAGTACTTC.

This clone occurred a few times. The chain employs TRBV28 and TRBJ2-7, with D perhaps matching TRBD1 or TRBD2 (5 bases each). Trimming took 6 bases from V and 6 from J, leaving 18 bases between them. The germline V gene encodes CDR1 MDHEN and CDR2 SYDVKM. The CDR3 covers 14 residues. CDR3 sequence: CASSLGTDIREQYF. The DNA for the CDR3 is TGTGCCAGCAGCCTCGGGACGGATATCCGCGAGCAGTACTTC. Supplemented by reference TRBV28 and TRBJ2-7, the full variable domain reads DVKVTQSSRYLVKRTGEKVFLECVQDMDHENMFWYRQDPGLGLRLIYFSYDVKMKEKGDIPEGYSVSREKKERFSLILESASTNQTSMYLCASSLGTDIREQYFGPGTRLTVT.

This clone occurred a few times. The V call is TRBV29-1, the J call TRBJ1-2, with 9 bases that match TRBD1. The CDR3 extends over 13 amino acids. From germline, CDR1 is SQVTM and CDR2 ANQGSEA. J lost 5 bases, V lost 2 bases, and 3 bases had no gene match. In DNA, the CDR3 is TGCAGCGTTGAATCCGGACAGGGGTATGGCTACACCTTC. Its translation: CSVESGQGYGYTF.

V and J are TRBV5-6 and TRBJ1-2; D is unclear. CDR3 length: 13 amino acids. The V end was cut by 2 bases, the J end by 6 bases, with 11 bases between. Per the germline V gene, CDR1 is SGHDT and CDR2 is YYEEEE. The CDR3 nucleotides are TGTGCCAGCAGCTTTGGGATAATGGATGGCTACACCTTC. Its translation is CASSFGIMDGYTF.